Below, 24 T cell receptor beta chains from the same sample are listed, as sequenced in a study of CD8+ T cells in alopecia areata. The sequencing template was cDNA reverse transcribed from extracted RNA. Here immunoSEQ multiplex PCR was the method, and the copy in TCRdb shows in-frame clones only, minus some. The sample consists of tens of thousands of clones, roughly two fifths of them appearing once. Sequencing input: NKG2D-low CD8+ T cells sorted from blood. These TCRs come from a human donor with alopecia areata.

This clone was detected a few times. The chain has TRBV9 and TRBJ2-3; D gene ambiguous. The CDR3 has 10 amino acids. Germline V CDR1 and CDR2: SGDLS, YYNGEE. V was pared by 3 bases and J by 5 bases, with 1 base between. The CDR3 sequence is CASSGDTQYF. DNA for the CDR3: TGTGCCAGCAGCGGAGATACGCAGTATTTT.

This chain connects TRBV29-1 to TRBJ2-3; 11 positions match TRBD2. V dropped 4 bases and J dropped 4; count of bases not matched to a gene: 4. Germline values: CDR1 SQVTM, CDR2 ANQGSEA. This CDR3 contains 14 residues. The CDR3 DNA reads TGCAGCGTTGTAATAGCGGGGGGGGCAGATACGCAGTATTTT. This codes for CSVVIAGGADTQYF.

The genes are TRBV29-1 and TRBJ2-7; TRBD1 matches 10 bases. CDR1 is SQVTM and CDR2 is ANQGSEA in the germline V gene. The CDR3 extends over 15 amino acids. V was pared by 3 bases and J by 7 bases, with 12 bases of the junction left unmatched. DNA of the CDR3: TGCAGCGTTGAGGATGACAGGGGGCCCCCTTTAGAGCAGTACTTC. Encoded protein: CSVEDDRGPPLEQYF.

This chain links TRBV5-1 with TRBJ2-5; TRBD1 might be the D (5 bases). Trimming took 4 bases from V and 4 from J, leaving 23 bases between them. CDR1 SGHRS and CDR2 YFSETQ come from the germline V gene. This CDR3 has 17 amino acids. The CDR3 is CASSEPRGQGSRETQYF. CDR3 coding DNA: TGCGCCAGCAGCGAACCTAGGGGCCAGGGAAGTCGAGAGACCCAGTACTTC.

This chain joins TRBV6-5 and TRBJ1-4; 8 nucleotides agree with TRBD1. From germline, CDR1 is MNHEY and CDR2 SVGAGI. The trim removed 4 bases at V and 5 bases at J, leaving 6 bases unmatched. The CDR3 has 15 residues. The CDR3 region is CASSWSTGGNEKLFF. DNA of the CDR3: TGTGCCAGCAGTTGGTCCACAGGGGGGAATGAAAAACTGTTTTTT.

V and J are TRBV7-2 and TRBJ2-1; the match to TRBD1 covers 9 bases. The V gene end was trimmed by 1 base and the J gene end by 2 bases; junction bases not matched to a gene: 3. CDR3 size: 16 residues. Germline V lookup: CDR1 SGHTA, CDR2 FQGNSA. The CDR3 sequence is CASSLEQGAAYNEQFF. CDR3 sequence (DNA): TGTGCCAGCAGCTTAGAACAGGGGGCAGCCTACAATGAGCAGTTCTTC.

This clone has only a few counts. The chain couples TRBV29-1 to TRBJ1-2; a weak D match, TRBD1 (5 bases). Trimming took off 7 bases at V and 7 bases at J, with 13 bases between the two ends. The germline CDR1 and CDR2 sequences are SQVTM and ANQGSEA. The length of the CDR3 is 11 residues. The CDR3 sequence: CSASARGGYTF. The CDR3 DNA sequence: TGCAGCGCCTCCGCGAGGGGTGGCTACACCTTC.

This clone appeared a few times. The chain employs TRBV5-1 and TRBJ2-1; tentatively, D is TRBD2 (6 bases). The CDR3 has 14 residues. The germline V and J ends were trimmed by 1 base and 5 bases, with 10 bases remaining between them. Germline-derived CDR1 and CDR2 are SGHRS and YFSETQ. CDR3 bases: TGCGCCAGCAGCTTGCCCGGGAGAAACAATGAGCAGTTCTTC. Translated, it gives CASSLPGRNNEQFF.

The chain links TRBV27 to TRBJ2-7; TRBD2 agrees at 10 bases. CDR3 size: 15 residues. The V and J ends lost 3 bases and 4 bases, in that order; junction bases with no gene match: 6. Germline V lookup: CDR1 MNHEY, CDR2 SMNVEV (reference sequence). The CDR3 here is CASSFSLAGVYEQYF. CDR3 coding DNA: TGTGCCAGCAGTTTTTCCCTAGCGGGAGTGTACGAGCAGTACTTC.

V usage is TRBV7-9 and J usage is TRBJ1-2; TRBD1 matches at 7 bases. V lost 5 bases and J lost 3; bases outside the gene matches: 12. The CDR3 covers 16 residues. Germline assignment: CDR1 SEHNR and CDR2 FQNEAQ (reference sequence). CDR3 sequence (DNA): TGTGCCAGCAGCACCCGGGACAGCCCCTGGGACTATGGCTACACCTTC. Its translation: CASSTRDSPWDYGYTF.

Only a few counts were recorded for this clone. This sequence joins TRBV5-5 and TRBJ2-7, with D uncertain. CDR1 is SGHKS and CDR2 is YYEKEE in the germline V gene (reference sequence). CDR3 length: 11 amino acids. With 4 bases removed from V and 2 bases from J, the gap between germline ends came to 4 bases. CDR3 DNA: TGTGCCAGCAGCCTAACCTACGAGCAGTACTTC. Its protein product is CASSLTYEQYF.

The CDR3 reads CASSDPSGRRETQYF. CDR3 nucleotide sequence: TGTGCCAGCAGTGATCCCAGCGGGAGAAGGGAGACCCAGTACTTC. The chain carries TRBV2 and TRBJ2-5; 8 bases match TRBD2. This CDR3 is built from 15 residues. Germline V gives CDR1 SNHLY, CDR2 FYNNEI. The V and J ends lost 3 bases and 5 bases, in that order; junction bases with no gene match: 8.

The J gene is TRBJ1-5, the V gene TRBV2; 8 bases line up with TRBD1. The CDR3 has 15 residues. The V gene end was trimmed by 4 bases and the J gene end by 8 bases; junction bases not matched to a gene: 10. Germline V gene sequence: CDR1 SNHLY, CDR2 FYNNEI. The CDR3 sequence: CASSVGQGAIEPQHF. The CDR3 region has the DNA TGTGCCAGCAGTGTTGGCCAGGGGGCTATTGAGCCCCAGCATTTT.

The chain employs TRBV29-1 and TRBJ2-4, with D perhaps TRBD2 (5 bases). CDR1 and CDR2 (germline): SQVTM, ANQGSEA. Trimming cost V 4 bases and J 2 bases, with 9 bases left between them. The CDR3 contains 13 residues. CDR3 nucleotides: TGCAGCGTTGGCCGGGGAACCAAAAACATTCAGTACTTC. Its protein product is CSVGRGTKNIQYF. The whole variable domain, remainder taken from reference TRBV29-1 and TRBJ2-4, is SAVISQKPSRDICQRGTSLTIQCQVDSQVTMMFWYRQQPGQSLTLIATANQGSEATYESGFVIDKFPISRPNLTFSTLTVSNMSPEDSSIYLCSVGRGTKNIQYFGAGTRLSVL.

The V gene is TRBV2, the J gene TRBJ2-3; 11 bases map to TRBD2. J was trimmed by 2 bases and V by 9 bases; bases with no gene match: 1. The germline V gene has CDR1 SNHLY and CDR2 FYNNEI. The CDR3 extends over 13 amino acids. The CDR3 loop reads CASSGGATDTQYF. The CDR3 nucleotides are TGTGCCAGTAGCGGGGGGGCCACAGATACGCAGTATTTT.

V gene TRBV29-1 combines with J gene TRBJ2-6, with unresolved D. The V and J ends lost 4 bases and 0 bases respectively, with 4 bases between them. Germline assignment: CDR1 SQVTM and CDR2 ANQGSEA. CDR3 length equals 13 residues. This CDR3 is CSVAFSGANVLTF. The DNA for the CDR3 is TGCAGCGTTGCGTTCTCTGGGGCCAACGTCCTGACTTTC.

The V gene is TRBV29-1, the J gene TRBJ2-1; 10 bases map to TRBD2. This CDR3 has 16 residues. In germline, CDR1 is SQVTM, CDR2 ANQGSEA. J gave up 0 bases and V 3 bases, and 5 bases lay outside the gene matches. The CDR3 sequence: CSVDTLAGVSYNEQFF. CDR3 DNA: TGCAGCGTTGACACCCTAGCGGGAGTCTCCTACAATGAGCAGTTCTTC.

The chain employs TRBV29-1 and TRBJ1-1; D perhaps matches TRBD1 (5 bases). V lost 4 bases to trimming and J lost 4 bases, with 22 bases between them. CDR3 length equals 16 residues. Germline V CDR1 and CDR2: SQVTM, ANQGSEA. CDR3 nucleotides: TGCAGCGTTGTGGGGGTGACAGACACCCCGGGCACTGAAGCTTTCTTT. It is translated as CSVVGVTDTPGTEAFF.

A few counts support this clone. The chain uses TRBV7-8 and TRBJ2-7; perhaps TRBD2 as D (5 bases). The V gene's germline CDR1 is SGHVS and CDR2 FQNEAQ. The germline V and J ends were trimmed by 3 bases and 7 bases, with 16 bases remaining between them. The CDR3 totals 14 residues. This CDR3 reads CASSFPGSTPEQYF. CDR3 coding DNA: TGTGCCAGCAGCTTTCCGGGGTCAACTCCAGAGCAGTACTTC.

In its sample, this clone was seen once. The chain has TRBV7-9 and TRBJ1-2; D gene ambiguous. The ends were cut back, 5 bases at V and 3 bases at J, with 16 bases in the middle. The CDR3 runs to 15 residues. Germline V gives CDR1 SEHNR, CDR2 FQNEAQ (reference sequence). The CDR3 nucleotides read TGTGCCAGCAGCGGGCTCCGTTCAACTGACTATGGCTACACCTTC. This gives the protein CASSGLRSTDYGYTF.

The genes are TRBV30 and TRBJ2-7; possibly TRBD1 or TRBD2 for D (6 bases each). Trimming removed 1 base from V and 2 bases from J, with 12 bases in between. The CDR3 runs 14 residues. Germline V gene sequence: CDR1 GTSNPN, CDR2 SVGIG (reference sequence). The CDR3 protein is CAWSETGAPYEQYF. CDR3 nucleotide sequence: TGTGCCTGGAGTGAGACGGGGGCTCCCTACGAGCAGTACTTC.

This clone was seen more than once but under ten times. This CDR3 is also generated by other DNA sequences in the sample. The chain joins TRBV7-9 to TRBJ1-1; D is possibly TRBD1 (6 bases). The germline V gene encodes CDR1 SEHNR and CDR2 FQNEAQ (reference sequence). This CDR3 is built from 13 residues. The V and J ends lost 9 bases and 0 bases respectively, with 11 bases between them. The CDR3 is CASETGMNTEAFF. CDR3 nucleotide sequence: TGTGCCAGTGAGACAGGTATGAACACTGAAGCTTTCTTT.

This chain links TRBV28 with TRBJ2-6, with a weak D call TRBD1 (6 bases). Trimming removed 6 bases at V and 3 bases at J, with 18 bases between. The CDR3 covers 17 residues. Germline lookup yields CDR1 MDHEN and CDR2 SYDVKM. The CDR3 nucleotides read TGTGCCAGCAGCACGGGAATCAGGGGCTATGGGGCCAACGTCCTGACTTTC. Encoded protein: CASSTGIRGYGANVLTF.

J is TRBJ2-7 and V is TRBV23-1; 7 bases are a match to TRBD1. TRBV23-1 is assigned to the ORF class and has an uncertain function. The CDR3 covers 12 residues. V shed 9 bases, J shed 3 bases, and the junction held 5 bases outside the gene matches. CDR3: CASGQVNYEQYF. CDR3 nucleotides: TGCGCCAGTGGACAGGTGAACTACGAGCAGTACTTC.